A selection of T cell receptor beta chains follows, all from one sample in a study of T-cell reconstitution after alpha-beta-depleted transplantation in children. Via MiXCR, TCRdb re-called the PCR reads, giving one row per CDR3 protein. The data contain about 400,000 distinct CDR3 sequences, about 14% of them singletons. Here the sequenced sample was PBMCs, taken from the stem cell graft. These receptors were taken from a human donor who donated a stem cell graft to a child with Fanconi anemia. Both conserved end residues are part of each CDR3. The D gene is left open where the match is weak. Clone size appears in some rows only: once, few, many, or a class for an expanded clone.

TRBV3-1	TRBJ2-5	-	-	TGTGCCAGCAGCCAAGGGCGTTTCGAGACCCAGTACTTC	CASSQGRFETQYF
TRBV5-5	TRBJ2-5	-	few	TGTGCCAGCAGCTTGCTTGGGACAACTGAAGAGACCCAGTACTTC	CASSLLGTTEETQYF
TRBV5-6	TRBJ1-6	-	many	TGTGCCAGCAGCTTGATACAGGGCACGAATTCACCCCTCCACTTT	CASSLIQGTNSPLHF
TRBV27	TRBJ1-2	-	-	TGTGCCAGCAGTCTTAGCGGAACAGGACGTAGTGGCTACACCTTC	CASSLSGTGRSGYTF
TRBV3-1	TRBJ1-2	TRBD1	few	TGTGCCAGCACCCGGACAGGGTCCTATGGCTACACCTTC	CASTRTGSYGYTF
TRBV2	TRBJ2-1	TRBD1	many	TGTGCCAGCAGTTACTACAGGGGCAATGAGCAGTTCTTC	CASSYYRGNEQFF
TRBV14	TRBJ1-1	-	-	TGTGCCAGCAGCCAAGATTACTTGGCTGAAGCTTTCTTT	CASSQDYLAEAFF
TRBV5-1	TRBJ2-2	-	-	TGCGCCAGCAGCTTCGGGTTCAGATCGGAGGGGGGAACCGGGGAGCTGTTTTTT	CASSFGFRSEGGTGELFF
TRBV28	TRBJ1-1	-	many	TGTGCCAGCAGTGAGAGGACGGGAACTGAAGCTTTCTTT	CASSERTGTEAFF
TRBV25-1	TRBJ2-1	-	few	TGTGCCAGCAGTGAATGGGGGGAGAATGAGCAGTTCTTC	CASSEWGENEQFF
TRBV3-1	TRBJ2-3	-	few	TGTGCCAGCAGCCAAAGCTCAGATACGCAGTATTTT	CASSQSSDTQYF
TRBV6-1	TRBJ2-2	-	few	TGTGCCAGCAGCATTGACCGTGTTTGGGCCGGGGAGCTGTTTTTT	CASSIDRVWAGELFF
TRBV11-2	TRBJ2-3	TRBD2	-	TGTGCCAGCAGCCTAAGCGGGGGGGAAGGAGATACGCAGTATTTT	CASSLSGGEGDTQYF
TRBV29-1	TRBJ1-1	-	many	TGCAGCGTTGCCTCAGGGACGGACACTGAAGCTTTCTTT	CSVASGTDTEAFF
TRBV12-3/TRBV12-4	TRBJ1-1	-	-	TGTGCCAGCAGTCCCCCTAAGGTAACTGAAGCTTTCTTT	CASSPPKVTEAFF
TRBV5-1	TRBJ2-5	-	-	TGCGCCAGCAGCTTCTTTGCGTCACAAGAGACCCAGTACTTC	CASSFFASQETQYF
TRBV4-3	TRBJ1-1	-	few	TGCGCCAGCAGCCAAGGGATCGGGGACACTGAAGCTTTCTTT	CASSQGIGDTEAFF
TRBV7-9	TRBJ2-3	-	many	TGTGCCAGCAGCTCCCTTACCGCTGGGATAACAGATACGCAGTATTTT	CASSSLTAGITDTQYF
TRBV20-1	TRBJ1-6	-	many	TGCAGTGCCAAGCGGGAGGAGCATTCACCCCTCCACTTT	CSAKREEHSPLHF
TRBV20-1	TRBJ2-5	-	few	TGCAGTGCTGGACCGCGGCGGGAGACCCAGTACTTC	CSAGPRRETQYF